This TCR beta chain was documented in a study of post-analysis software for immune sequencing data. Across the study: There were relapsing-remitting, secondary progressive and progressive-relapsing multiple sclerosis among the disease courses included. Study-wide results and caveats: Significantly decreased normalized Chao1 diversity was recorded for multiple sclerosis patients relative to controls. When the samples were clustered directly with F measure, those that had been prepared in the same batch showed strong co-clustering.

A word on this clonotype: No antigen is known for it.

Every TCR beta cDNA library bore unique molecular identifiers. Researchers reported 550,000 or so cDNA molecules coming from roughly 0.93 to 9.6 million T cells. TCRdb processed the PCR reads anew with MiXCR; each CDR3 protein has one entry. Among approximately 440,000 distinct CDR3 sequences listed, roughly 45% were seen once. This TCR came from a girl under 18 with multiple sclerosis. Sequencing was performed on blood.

CDR3 amino acids: CASSYGQGVYEQYF. CDR3 in DNA: TGTGCCAGCAGTTACGGACAGGGTGTGTACGAGCAGTACTTC. The chain combines TRBV6-5 with TRBJ2-7; 8 nucleotides agree with TRBD1. Looked up from germline, CDR1 is MNHEY and CDR2 is SVGAGI. The CDR3 contains 14 residues. V dropped 2 bases and J dropped 4; count of bases not matched to a gene: 4.